The next 13 T cell receptor beta chains were all read from a single sample in a study of T cell clonality in common variable immunodeficiency. Sequencing used immunoSEQ multiplex PCR; TCRdb keeps in-frame clones, though not all of them. The table lists about 40,000 clones, with no singletons. The sample comprised peripheral blood mononuclear cells. Every receptor here comes from a person aged 18-70 years in good health.

This clone appeared many times. The sequenced fragment ends 3 residues before the CDR3 boundary, so the rest is inferred from the germline J gene. The V gene is TRBV4-1, the J gene TRBJ2-3; 11 bases fit TRBD2. V lost 5 bases to trimming and J lost 1 base; unmatched junction nucleotides: 5. The length of the CDR3 is 16 residues. Germline CDR1 reads MGHRA; CDR2 reads YSYEKL. The CDR3 reads CASSETSGVRTDTQYF. The DNA read from the CDR3 is TGCGCCAGCAGCGAGACTAGCGGGGTTCGCACAGATACG.

This clone has ten or more counts. The CDR3 sequence is CSAKDGLAASTDTQYF. The sequenced part of the CDR3 DNA is TGCAGTGCTAAGGATGGACTAGCGGCTAGCACAGATACG. The J gene is TRBJ2-3, the V gene TRBV20-1, with 10 nucleotides matching TRBD2. The CDR3 end is not reached by the read, which stops 3 residues before it; the germline J gene fills it in. Germline CDR1 is DFQATT and CDR2 is SNEGSKA (reference sequence). J lost 0 bases, V lost 4 bases, and 7 bases had no gene match. The CDR3 covers 16 residues.

This clone was seen a few times. With the read ending 3 residues before the CDR3 end, the germline J gene is used to fill in that end. The rearrangement links TRBV18 to TRBJ2-4; 7 bases line up with TRBD1. Germline loops: CDR1 KGHSH, CDR2 LQKENI. The CDR3 has 16 amino acids. V shed 0 bases and J 3 bases; nucleotides not matched to a gene: 5. The sequenced part of the CDR3 DNA is TGTGCCAGCTCACCACCAAGGGGGCTCGTCAAAAACATT. It is translated as CASSPPRGLVKNI. The entire CDR3 sequence reads CASSPPRGLVKNIQYF. The full variable domain, completed using reference TRBV18 and TRBJ2-4, is NAGVMQNPRHLVRRRGQEARLRCSPMKGHSHVYWYRQLPEEGLKFMVYLQKENIIDESGMPKERFSAEFPKEGPSILRIQQVVRGDSAAYFCASSPPRGLVKNIQYFGAGTRLSVL.

This clone was observed at least ten times. The observed sequence ends 3 residues before the CDR3 terminus, with the missing tail filled in from the germline J gene. The chain combines TRBV7-8 with TRBJ1-1, with D perhaps TRBD1 (5 bases). Germline V lookup: CDR1 SGHVS, CDR2 FQNEAQ. The CDR3 totals 13 residues. CDR3 bases read: TGTGCCAGCAGCTTAACCCAGGGAAGCGTT. Translating it yields CASSLTQGSV. The CDR3, in full, reads CASSLTQGSVAFF.

This clone was counted many times. The read halts 3 residues ahead of the CDR3 end, with the missing end drawn from the germline J gene. The chain employs TRBV12-5 and TRBJ2-3; no reliable D call. The CDR3 consists of 19 residues. V was clipped by 0 bases and J by 0 bases, with 19 bases between them. Germline V gives CDR1 LGHNT, CDR2 FRNRAP. CDR3 amino acids: CASGLVPTSLGYSTDTQYF. CDR3 DNA (partial): TGTGCTAGTGGTTTGGTACCAACGTCGCTAGGATATAGCACAGATACG.

This clone occurred many times. The read ends 3 residues early relative to the CDR3; the germline J gene fills the gap. This chain connects TRBV6-4 to TRBJ2-1, with D perhaps matching TRBD1 (6 bases). Trimming removed 6 bases at V and 7 bases at J, with 13 bases between. This CDR3 region has 13 residues. Germline-derived CDR1 and CDR2 are MRHNA and SNTAGT. The CDR3 sequence is CASSLQTGNEQFF. CDR3 DNA (partial): TGTGCCAGCAGCCTGCAAACAGGGAATGAG.

This clone appeared many times. CDR3 residues: CSVGRVASYNEQFF. The covered CDR3 bases are TGCAGCGTTGGTAGGGTCGCCTCCTACAATGAG. The genes are TRBV29-1 and TRBJ2-1; D not resolved. With the read ending 3 residues before the CDR3 end, the germline J gene is used to fill in that end. Trimming cost V 4 bases and J 0 bases, with 10 bases left between them. The length of the CDR3 is 14 residues. In germline, CDR1 is SQVTM, CDR2 ANQGSEA.

This clone was detected many times. The CDR3 end falls 3 residues outside the read, so it is completed with the germline J gene. V gene TRBV20-1 combines with J gene TRBJ2-4, with TRBD2 identical over 11 bases. J was trimmed by 7 bases and V by 0 bases; bases with no gene match: 5. Germline assignment: CDR1 DFQATT and CDR2 SNEGSKA (reference sequence). The CDR3 has 15 amino acids. The sequenced part of the CDR3 DNA is TGCAGTGCTAGAGATCTCCGGACTAGCGGGAACATT. Residues: CSARDLRTSGNI. The CDR3 reads in full as CSARDLRTSGNIQYF.

This clone was counted at least ten times. Coverage ceases 3 residues before the CDR3 finishes, and the germline J gene fills in the end. The chain joins TRBV18 to TRBJ1-2; weak D call: TRBD1 (5 bases). This CDR3 spans 15 amino acids. The V and J ends lost 0 bases and 0 bases respectively, with 8 bases between them. Germline V gene sequence: CDR1 KGHSH, CDR2 LQKENI. CDR3 protein: CASSPPAGANYGYTF. Partial CDR3 DNA: TGTGCCAGCTCACCACCGGCGGGGGCTAACTATGGC.

This clone was detected many times. The read ends 3 residues shy of where the CDR3 ends; the end is completed using the germline J gene. The chain carries TRBV20-1 and TRBJ1-2, with a possible D match to TRBD1 (6 bases). Looked up from germline, CDR1 is DFQATT and CDR2 is SNEGSKA (reference sequence). CDR3 length: 12 amino acids. CDR3 DNA, as far as it was read: TGCAGTGCTAGTAAGGGGGTGGGCGGC. As protein: CSASKGVGG. The whole CDR3 region reads CSASKGVGGYTF.

This clone has a count of ten or more. The CDR3 end lies 3 residues beyond the end of the read and is filled in from the germline J gene. The chain employs TRBV30 and TRBJ2-1, with TRBD1 as a possible D gene (6 bases). The CDR3 contains 14 residues. Germline-derived CDR1 and CDR2 are GTSNPN and SVGIG (reference sequence). Trimming took 3 bases from V and 3 from J, leaving 12 bases between them. CDR3 DNA, as far as it was read: TGTGCCTGGAGAAAGACAGGTAGCTACAATGAG. This codes for CAWRKTGSYNE. Given in full, the CDR3 is CAWRKTGSYNEQFF.

This clone was seen ten or more times. Read sequence stops 3 residues before the CDR3 end, and the germline J gene provides the missing end. The chain employs TRBV20-1 and TRBJ2-7; D is perhaps TRBD1 (6 bases). Germline V gene sequence: CDR1 DFQATT, CDR2 SNEGSKA (reference sequence). This CDR3 region has 16 residues. V shed 1 base and J shed 3 bases, with 19 bases lying between them. The covered CDR3 bases are TGCAGTGCTAGAGCTGCAGGGGCGTATTCAGGCTACGAG. It is translated as CSARAAGAYSGYE. The CDR3 as a whole reads CSARAAGAYSGYEQYF.

As concerns this clone: Possible read error: a much larger clone is one base away. The read terminates 3 residues ahead of where the CDR3 ends, so the germline J gene completes it. Other DNA sequences in this sample translate to the same CDR3. The gene calls are TRBV2 and TRBJ2-5; 9 positions agree with TRBD1. The germline CDR1 and CDR2 sequences are SNHLY and FYNNEI. This CDR3 is built from 14 residues. The junction had 8 bases not matched to a gene; V was cut back by 8 bases and J by 4 bases. The CDR3 region is CASRRGQGGETQYF. The CDR3 DNA, read in part, is TGTGCCAGCCGTAGGGGACAGGGTGGAGAGACC. Full variable domain (remainder filled in from reference TRBV2 and TRBJ2-5): EPEVTQTPSHQVTQMGQEVILRCVPISNHLYFYWYRQILGQKVEFLVSFYNNEISEKSEIFDDQFSVERPDGSNFTLKIRSTKLEDSAMYFCASRRGQGGETQYFGPGTRLLVL.